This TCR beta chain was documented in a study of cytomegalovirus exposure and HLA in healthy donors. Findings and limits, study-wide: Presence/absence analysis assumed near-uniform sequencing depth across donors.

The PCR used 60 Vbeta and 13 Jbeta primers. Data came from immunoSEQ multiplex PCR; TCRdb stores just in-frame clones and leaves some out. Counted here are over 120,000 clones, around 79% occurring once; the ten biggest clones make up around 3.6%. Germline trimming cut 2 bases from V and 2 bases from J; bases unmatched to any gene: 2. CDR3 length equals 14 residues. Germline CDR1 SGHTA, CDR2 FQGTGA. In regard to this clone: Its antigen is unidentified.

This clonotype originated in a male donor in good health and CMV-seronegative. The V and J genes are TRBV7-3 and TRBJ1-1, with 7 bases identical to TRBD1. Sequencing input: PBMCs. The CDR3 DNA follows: TGTGCCAGCAGCTTAGACAGGGTTAACACTGAAGCTTTCTTT. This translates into CASSLDRVNTEAFF. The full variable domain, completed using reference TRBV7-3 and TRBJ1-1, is GAGVSQTPSNKVTEKGKYVELRCDPISGHTALYWYRQSLGQGPEFLIYFQGTGAADDSGLPNDRFFAVRPEGSVSTLKIQRTERGDSAVYLCASSLDRVNTEAFFGQGTRLTVV.